This record concerns one T cell receptor beta chain sequence. Sequencing of TCR beta covered CD8+ and CD4+ T cells obtained from blood. RNA was extracted with the RNeasy kit, and a quantity of roughly 0.5 to 1 ug was reverse transcribed using random hexamers. The CDR3 of TCR beta was amplified by immunoSEQ multiplex PCR across 54 Vbeta and 13 Jbeta. TCRdb independently ran MiXCR on the immunoSEQ multiplex PCR reads; one entry per CDR3 protein. The sample shows 55,000 to 80,000 distinct CDR3 sequences, 93% of them seen only once. The data stem from a study of CD8 T cells in Susac syndrome. Study as a whole: Patients with Susac syndrome were therapy-naive, taking corticosteroids, with some also receiving intravenous immunoglobulin, or taking intravenous immunoglobulin alone at the time their blood was drawn.

The source is a human donor with Susac syndrome. Input material: CD4+ T cells from PBMCs.

The DNA for the CDR3 is TGTGCCAGCAGTAGGGGAGGGACAGGGAAGGCAGATACGCAGTATTTT. Its protein is CASSRGGTGKADTQYF. The gene calls are TRBV6-6 and TRBJ2-3; 9 nucleotides agree with TRBD1. CDR3 length: 16 residues. After removal of 5 bases from V and 4 bases from J, the junction contained 10 bases not matched to a gene. CDR1 and CDR2 from the germline V gene are MNHNY and SVGAGI (reference sequence).